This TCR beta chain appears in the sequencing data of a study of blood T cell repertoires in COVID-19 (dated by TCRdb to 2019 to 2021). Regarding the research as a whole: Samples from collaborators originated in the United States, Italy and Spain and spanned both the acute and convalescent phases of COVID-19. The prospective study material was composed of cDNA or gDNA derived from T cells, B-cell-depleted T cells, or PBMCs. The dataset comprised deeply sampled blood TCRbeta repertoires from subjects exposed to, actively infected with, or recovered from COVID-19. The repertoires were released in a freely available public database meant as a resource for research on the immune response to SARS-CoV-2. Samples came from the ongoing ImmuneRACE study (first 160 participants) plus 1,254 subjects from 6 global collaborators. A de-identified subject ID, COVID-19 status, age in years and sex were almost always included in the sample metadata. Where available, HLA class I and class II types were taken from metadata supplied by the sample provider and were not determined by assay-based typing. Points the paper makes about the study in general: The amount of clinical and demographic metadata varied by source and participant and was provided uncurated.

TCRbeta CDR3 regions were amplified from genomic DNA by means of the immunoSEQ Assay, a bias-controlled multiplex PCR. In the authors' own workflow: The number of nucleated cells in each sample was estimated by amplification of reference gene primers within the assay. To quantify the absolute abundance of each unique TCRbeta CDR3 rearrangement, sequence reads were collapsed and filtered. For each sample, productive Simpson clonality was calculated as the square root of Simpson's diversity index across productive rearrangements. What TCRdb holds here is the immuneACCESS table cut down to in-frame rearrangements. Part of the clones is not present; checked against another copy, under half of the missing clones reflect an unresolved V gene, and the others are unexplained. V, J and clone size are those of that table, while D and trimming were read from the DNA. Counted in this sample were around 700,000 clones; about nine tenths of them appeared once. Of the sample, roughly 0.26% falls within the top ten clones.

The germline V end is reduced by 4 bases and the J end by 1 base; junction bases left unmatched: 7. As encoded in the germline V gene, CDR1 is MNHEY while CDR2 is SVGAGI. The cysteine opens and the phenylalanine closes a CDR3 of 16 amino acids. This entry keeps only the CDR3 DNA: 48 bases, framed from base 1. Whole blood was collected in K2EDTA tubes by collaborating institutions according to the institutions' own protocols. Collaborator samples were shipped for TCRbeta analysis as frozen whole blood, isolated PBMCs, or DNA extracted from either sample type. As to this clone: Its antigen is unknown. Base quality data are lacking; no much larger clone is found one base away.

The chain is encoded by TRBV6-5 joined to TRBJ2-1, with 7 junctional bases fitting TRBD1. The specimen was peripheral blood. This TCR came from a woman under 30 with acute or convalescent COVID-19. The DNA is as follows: TGTGCCAGCAGTTTCTTAGGGACAGAATCCTACAATGAGCAGTTCTTC. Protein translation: CASSFLGTESYNEQFF.